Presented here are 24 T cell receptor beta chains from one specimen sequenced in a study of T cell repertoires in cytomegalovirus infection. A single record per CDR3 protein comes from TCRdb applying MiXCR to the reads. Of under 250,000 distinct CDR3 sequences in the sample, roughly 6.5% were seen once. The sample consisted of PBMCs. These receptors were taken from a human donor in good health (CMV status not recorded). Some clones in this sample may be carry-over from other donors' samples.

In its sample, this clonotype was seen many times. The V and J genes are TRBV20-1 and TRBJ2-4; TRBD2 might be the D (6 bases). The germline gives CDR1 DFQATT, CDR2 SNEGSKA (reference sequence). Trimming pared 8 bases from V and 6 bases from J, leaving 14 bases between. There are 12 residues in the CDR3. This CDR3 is CSRALGLNIQYF. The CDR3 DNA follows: TGCAGTCGCGCCTTGGGACTAAACATTCAGTACTTC.

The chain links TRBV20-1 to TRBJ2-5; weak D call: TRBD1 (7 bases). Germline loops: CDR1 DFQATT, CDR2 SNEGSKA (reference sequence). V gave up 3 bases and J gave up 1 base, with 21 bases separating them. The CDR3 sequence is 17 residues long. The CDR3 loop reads CSASLYAGGTAQETQYF. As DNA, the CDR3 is TGCAGTGCTAGTTTATATGCCGGCGGGACAGCCCAAGAGACCCAGTACTTC.

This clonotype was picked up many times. CDR3: CASSLGTRQETQYF. CDR3 DNA sequence: TGTGCCAGCAGTTTAGGGACCAGGCAAGAGACCCAGTACTTC. The chain recombines TRBV28 with TRBJ2-5; TRBD1 or TRBD2 may be the D gene (5 bases each). CDR1 is MDHEN and CDR2 is SYDVKM in the germline V gene. The V and J ends lost 2 bases and 2 bases respectively, with 9 bases between them. CDR3 size: 14 residues.

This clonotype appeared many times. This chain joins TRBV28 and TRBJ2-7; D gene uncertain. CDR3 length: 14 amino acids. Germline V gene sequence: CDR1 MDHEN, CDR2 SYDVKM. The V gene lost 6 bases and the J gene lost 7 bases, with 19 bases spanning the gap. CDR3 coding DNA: TGTGCCAGCAGGCTTGGGGTCCTCCTTGGGGAGCAGTACTTC. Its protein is CASRLGVLLGEQYF.

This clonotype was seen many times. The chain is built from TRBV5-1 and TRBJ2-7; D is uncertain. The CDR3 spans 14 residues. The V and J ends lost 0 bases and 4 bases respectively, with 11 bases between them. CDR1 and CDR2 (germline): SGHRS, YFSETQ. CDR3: CASSLAGSLYEQYF. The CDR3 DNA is TGCGCCAGCAGCTTGGCGGGCAGCCTATACGAGCAGTACTTC.

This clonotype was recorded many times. The CDR3 reads CASSLNAEKLFF. The CDR3 coding sequence is TGTGCCAGCAGTTTAAACGCGGAAAAACTGTTTTTT. The rearrangement uses TRBV12-3 or TRBV12-4 and TRBJ1-4, with no clear D. Trimming pared 2 bases from V and 8 bases from J, leaving 6 bases between. The CDR3 consists of 12 residues.

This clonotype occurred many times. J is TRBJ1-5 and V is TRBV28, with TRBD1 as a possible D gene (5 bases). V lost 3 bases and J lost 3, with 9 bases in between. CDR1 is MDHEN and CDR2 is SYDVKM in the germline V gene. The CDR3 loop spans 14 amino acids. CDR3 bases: TGTGCCAGCAGTTTGGGGCAAACCAATCAGCCCCAGCATTTT. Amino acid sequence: CASSLGQTNQPQHF.

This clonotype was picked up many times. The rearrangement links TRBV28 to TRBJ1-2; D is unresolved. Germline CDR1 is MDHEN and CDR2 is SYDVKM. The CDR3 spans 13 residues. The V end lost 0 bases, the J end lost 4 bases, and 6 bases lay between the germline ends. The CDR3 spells CASSLWTGYGYTF. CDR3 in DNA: TGTGCCAGCAGTTTATGGACGGGCTATGGCTACACCTTC.

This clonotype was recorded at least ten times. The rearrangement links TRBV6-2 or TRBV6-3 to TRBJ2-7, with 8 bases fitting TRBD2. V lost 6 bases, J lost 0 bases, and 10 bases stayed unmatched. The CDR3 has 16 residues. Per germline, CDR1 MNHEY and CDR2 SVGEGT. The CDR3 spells CASSFIAGSSSYEQYF. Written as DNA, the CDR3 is TGTGCCAGCAGCTTTATAGCGGGATCTAGCTCCTACGAGCAGTACTTC.

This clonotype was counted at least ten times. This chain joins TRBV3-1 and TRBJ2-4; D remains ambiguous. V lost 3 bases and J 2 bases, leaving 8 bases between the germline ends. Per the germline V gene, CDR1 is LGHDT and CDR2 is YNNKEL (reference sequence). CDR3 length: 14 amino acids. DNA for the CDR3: TGTGCCAGCAGCCAGATTTCGTCCAAAAACATTCAGTACTTC. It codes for CASSQISSKNIQYF.

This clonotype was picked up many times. This CDR3 is CASSPRGGGDTGELFF. CDR3 nucleotide sequence: TGTGCCAGCAGCCCGAGGGGGGGGGGCGACACCGGGGAGCTGTTTTTT. This chain joins TRBV7-2 and TRBJ2-2, with TRBD2 as a possible D gene (7 bases). Germline V CDR1 and CDR2: SGHTA, FQGNSA. V was shortened by 5 bases and J by 3 bases, with 16 bases between the two germline ends. This CDR3 spans 16 amino acids.

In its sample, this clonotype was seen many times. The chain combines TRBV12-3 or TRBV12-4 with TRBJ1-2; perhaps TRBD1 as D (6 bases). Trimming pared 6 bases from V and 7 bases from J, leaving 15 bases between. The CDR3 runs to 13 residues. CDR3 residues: CASSTLQGAGYTF. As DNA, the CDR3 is TGTGCCAGCAGCACTCTACAGGGAGCTGGCTACACCTTC.

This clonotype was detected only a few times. The chain's CDR3 is CASSRRLAGAYQETQYF. CDR3 bases: TGTGCCAGCAGCCGACGACTAGCGGGAGCCTACCAAGAGACCCAGTACTTC. V and J are TRBV4-2 and TRBJ2-5, with 12 bases matching TRBD2. V was pared by 4 bases and J by 0 bases, with 6 bases of the junction left unmatched. This CDR3 has 17 residues. Germline V gives CDR1 LGHNA, CDR2 YNFKEQ.

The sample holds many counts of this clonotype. The CDR3 nucleotides read TGTGCCAGCAGCTCTTCGACAGGGGCCAATAATTCACCCCTCCACTTT. This translates into CASSSSTGANNSPLHF. The V and J genes are TRBV7-2 and TRBJ1-6; 8 nucleotides match TRBD1. CDR1 SGHTA and CDR2 FQGNSA come from the germline V gene. Germline trimming cut 4 bases from V and 5 bases from J; bases unmatched to any gene: 7. This CDR3 is 16 amino acids long.

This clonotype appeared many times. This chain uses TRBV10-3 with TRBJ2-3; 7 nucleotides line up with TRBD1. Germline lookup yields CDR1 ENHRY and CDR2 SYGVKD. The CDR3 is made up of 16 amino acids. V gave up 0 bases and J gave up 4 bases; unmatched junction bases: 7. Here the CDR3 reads CAISESLGGKPDTQYF. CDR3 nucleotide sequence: TGTGCCATCAGTGAGTCTCTAGGGGGCAAGCCAGATACGCAGTATTTT.

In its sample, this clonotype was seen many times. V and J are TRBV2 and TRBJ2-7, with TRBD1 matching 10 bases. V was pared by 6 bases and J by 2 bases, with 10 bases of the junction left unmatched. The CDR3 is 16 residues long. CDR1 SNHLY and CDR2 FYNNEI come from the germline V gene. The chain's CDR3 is CASRRDRGALPYEQYF. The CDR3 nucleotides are TGTGCCAGCAGACGGGACAGGGGAGCACTCCCCTACGAGCAGTACTTC.

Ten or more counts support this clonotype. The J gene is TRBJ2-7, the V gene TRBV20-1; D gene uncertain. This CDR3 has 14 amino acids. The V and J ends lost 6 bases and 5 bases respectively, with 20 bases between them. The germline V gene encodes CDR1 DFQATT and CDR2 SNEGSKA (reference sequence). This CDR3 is CSAHPVWGSHEQYF. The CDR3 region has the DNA TGCAGTGCCCATCCGGTTTGGGGTAGCCACGAGCAGTACTTC.

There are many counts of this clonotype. The CDR3 reads CSARDDVGVNEKLFF. CDR3 nucleotide sequence: TGCAGTGCTAGAGACGATGTGGGGGTTAATGAAAAACTGTTTTTT. The chain combines TRBV20-1 with TRBJ1-4; TRBD1 might be the D (5 bases). The CDR3 covers 15 residues. Trimming took off 0 bases at V and 4 bases at J, with 12 bases between the two ends. Germline V gene lookup returns CDR1 DFQATT and CDR2 SNEGSKA (reference sequence).

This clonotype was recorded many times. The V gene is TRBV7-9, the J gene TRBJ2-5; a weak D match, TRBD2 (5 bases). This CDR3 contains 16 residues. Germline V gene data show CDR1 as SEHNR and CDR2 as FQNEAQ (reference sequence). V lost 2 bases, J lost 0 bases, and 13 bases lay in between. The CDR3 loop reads CASSLSPGKYQETQYF. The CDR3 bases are TGTGCCAGCAGCTTATCTCCGGGGAAGTACCAAGAGACCCAGTACTTC. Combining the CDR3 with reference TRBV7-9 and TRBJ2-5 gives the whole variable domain DTGVSQNPRHKITKRGQNVTFRCDPISEHNRLYWYRQTLGQGPEFLTYFQNEAQLEKSRLLSDRFSAERPKGSFSTLEIQRTEQGDSAMYLCASSLSPGKYQETQYFGPGTRLLVL.

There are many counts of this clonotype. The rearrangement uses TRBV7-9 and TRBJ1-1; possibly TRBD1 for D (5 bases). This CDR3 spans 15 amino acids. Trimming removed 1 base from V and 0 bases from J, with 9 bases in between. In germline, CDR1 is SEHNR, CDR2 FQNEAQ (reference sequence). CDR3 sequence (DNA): TGTGCCAGCAGCTTAGGGGGGGACTTGAACACTGAAGCTTTCTTT. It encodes CASSLGGDLNTEAFF.

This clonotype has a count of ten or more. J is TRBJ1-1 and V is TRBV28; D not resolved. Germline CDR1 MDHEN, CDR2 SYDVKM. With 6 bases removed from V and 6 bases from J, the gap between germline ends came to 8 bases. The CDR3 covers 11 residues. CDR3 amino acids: CASRGLSEAFF. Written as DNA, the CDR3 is TGTGCCAGCAGGGGTCTCTCTGAAGCTTTCTTT.

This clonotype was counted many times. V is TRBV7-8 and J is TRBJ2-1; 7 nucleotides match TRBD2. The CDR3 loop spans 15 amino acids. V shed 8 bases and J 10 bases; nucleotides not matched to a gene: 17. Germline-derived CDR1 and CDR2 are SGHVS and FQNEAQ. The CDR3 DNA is TGTGCCAGCGCTACGGTAGCGGGCCTCGCCGGGGAGCAGTTCTTC. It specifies CASATVAGLAGEQFF.

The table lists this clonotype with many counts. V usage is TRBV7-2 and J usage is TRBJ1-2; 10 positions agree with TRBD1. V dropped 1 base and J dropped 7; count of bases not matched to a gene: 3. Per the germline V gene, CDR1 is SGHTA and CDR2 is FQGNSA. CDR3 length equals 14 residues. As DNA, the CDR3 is TGTGCCAGCAGCTTAGGGACAGGGGGACGTGGCTACACCTTC. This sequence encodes CASSLGTGGRGYTF.

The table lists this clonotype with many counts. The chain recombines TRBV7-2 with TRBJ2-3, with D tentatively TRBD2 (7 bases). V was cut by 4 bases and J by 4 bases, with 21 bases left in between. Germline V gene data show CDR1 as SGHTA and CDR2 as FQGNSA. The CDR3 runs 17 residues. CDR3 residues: CASSSGFGGGGPDTQYF. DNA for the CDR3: TGTGCCAGCAGCTCGGGGTTTGGGGGCGGGGGACCAGATACGCAGTATTTT. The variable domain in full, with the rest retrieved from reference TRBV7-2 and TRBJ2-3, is GAGVSQSPSNKVTEKGKDVELRCDPISGHTALYWYRQSLGQGLEFLIYFQGNSAPDKSGLPSDRFSAERTGGSVSTLTIQRTQQEDSAVYLCASSSGFGGGGPDTQYFGPGTRLTVL.